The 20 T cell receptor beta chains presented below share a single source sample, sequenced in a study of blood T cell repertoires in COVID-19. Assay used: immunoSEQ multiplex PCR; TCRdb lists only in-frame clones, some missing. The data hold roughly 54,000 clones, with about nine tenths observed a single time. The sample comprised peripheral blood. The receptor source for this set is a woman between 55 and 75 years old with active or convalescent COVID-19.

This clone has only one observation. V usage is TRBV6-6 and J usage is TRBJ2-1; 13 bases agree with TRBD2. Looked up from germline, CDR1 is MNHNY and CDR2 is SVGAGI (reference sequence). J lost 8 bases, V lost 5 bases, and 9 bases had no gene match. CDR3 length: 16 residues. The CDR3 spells CASSRLAGGGLYEQFF. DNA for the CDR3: TGTGCCAGCAGTCGACTAGCGGGAGGTGGTTTGTATGAGCAGTTCTTC.

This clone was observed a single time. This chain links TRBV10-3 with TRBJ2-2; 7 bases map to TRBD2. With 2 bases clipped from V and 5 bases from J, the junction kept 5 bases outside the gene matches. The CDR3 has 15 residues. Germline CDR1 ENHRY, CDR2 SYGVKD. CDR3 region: CAISERGSWTGELFF. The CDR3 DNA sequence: TGTGCCATCAGTGAGCGCGGGAGTTGGACCGGGGAGCTGTTTTTT.

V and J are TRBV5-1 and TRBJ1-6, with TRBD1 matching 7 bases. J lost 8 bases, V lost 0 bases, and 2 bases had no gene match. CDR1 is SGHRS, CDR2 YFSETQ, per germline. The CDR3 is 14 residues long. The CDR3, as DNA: TGCGCCAGCAGCTTGGGCAGGGGGGATTCACCCCTCCACTTT. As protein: CASSLGRGDSPLHF.

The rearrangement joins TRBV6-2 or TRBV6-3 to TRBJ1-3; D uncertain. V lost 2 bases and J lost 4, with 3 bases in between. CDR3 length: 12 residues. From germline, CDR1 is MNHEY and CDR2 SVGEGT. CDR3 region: CASSYEGNTIYF. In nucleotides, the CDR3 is TGTGCCAGCAGTTACGAGGGAAACACCATATATTTT.

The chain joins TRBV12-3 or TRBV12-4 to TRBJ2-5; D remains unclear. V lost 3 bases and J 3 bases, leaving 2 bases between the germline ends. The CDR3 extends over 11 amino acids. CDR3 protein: CASSFKETQYF. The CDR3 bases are TGTGCCAGCAGTTTCAAAGAGACCCAGTACTTC.

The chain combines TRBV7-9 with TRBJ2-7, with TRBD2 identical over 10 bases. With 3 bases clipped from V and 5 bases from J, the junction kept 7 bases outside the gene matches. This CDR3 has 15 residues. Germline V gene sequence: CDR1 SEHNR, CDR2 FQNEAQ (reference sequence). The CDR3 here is CASSLLSGGLDEQYF. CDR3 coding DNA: TGTGCCAGCAGCTTGCTTAGCGGGGGGTTGGACGAGCAGTACTTC. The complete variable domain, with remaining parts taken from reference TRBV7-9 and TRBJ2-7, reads DTGVSQNPRHKITKRGQNVTFRCDPISEHNRLYWYRQTLGQGPEFLTYFQNEAQLEKSRLLSDRFSAERPKGSFSTLEIQRTEQGDSAMYLCASSLLSGGLDEQYFGPGTRLTVT.

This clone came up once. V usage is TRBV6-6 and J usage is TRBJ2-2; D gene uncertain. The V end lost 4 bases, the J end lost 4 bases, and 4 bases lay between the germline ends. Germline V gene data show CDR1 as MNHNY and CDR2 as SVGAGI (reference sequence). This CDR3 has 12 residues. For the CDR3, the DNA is TGTGCCAGCAGTTCTCCCACCGGGGAGCTGTTTTTT. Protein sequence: CASSSPTGELFF.

This CDR3 reads CASSKQGPNTGELFF. The DNA for the CDR3 is TGTGCCAGCAGCAAACAGGGGCCGAACACCGGGGAGCTGTTTTTT. The genes are TRBV9 and TRBJ2-2; 7 bases fit TRBD1. The CDR3 is 15 amino acids. J gave up 0 bases and V 4 bases, and 3 bases lay outside the gene matches. CDR1 and CDR2 from the germline V gene are SGDLS and YYNGEE.

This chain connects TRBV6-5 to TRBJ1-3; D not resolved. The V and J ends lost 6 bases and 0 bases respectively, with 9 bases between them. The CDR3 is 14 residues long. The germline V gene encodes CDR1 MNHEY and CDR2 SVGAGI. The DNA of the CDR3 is TGTGCCAGCAGCGACCAGGACTCTGGAAACACCATATATTTT. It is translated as CASSDQDSGNTIYF.

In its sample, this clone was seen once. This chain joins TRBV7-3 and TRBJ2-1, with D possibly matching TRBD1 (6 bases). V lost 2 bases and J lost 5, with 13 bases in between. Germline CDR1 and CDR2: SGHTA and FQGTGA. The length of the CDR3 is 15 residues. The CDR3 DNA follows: TGTGCCAGCAGCTTATGGACAGCTGTAAACAATGAGCAGTTCTTC. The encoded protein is CASSLWTAVNNEQFF. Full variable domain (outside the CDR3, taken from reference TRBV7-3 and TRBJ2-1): GAGVSQTPSNKVTEKGKYVELRCDPISGHTALYWYRQSLGQGPEFLIYFQGTGAADDSGLPNDRFFAVRPEGSVSTLKIQRTERGDSAVYLCASSLWTAVNNEQFFGPGTRLTVL.

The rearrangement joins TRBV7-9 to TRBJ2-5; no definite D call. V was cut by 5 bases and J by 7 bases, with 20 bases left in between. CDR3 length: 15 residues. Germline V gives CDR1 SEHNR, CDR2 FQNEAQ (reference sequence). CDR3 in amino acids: CASSPYYLPPGTQYF. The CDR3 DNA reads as TGTGCCAGCAGCCCCTACTATCTACCCCCGGGGACCCAGTACTTC.

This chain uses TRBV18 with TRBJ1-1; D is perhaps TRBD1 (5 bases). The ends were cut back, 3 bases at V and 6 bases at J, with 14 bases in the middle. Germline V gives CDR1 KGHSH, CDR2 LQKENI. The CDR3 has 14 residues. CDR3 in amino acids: CASSPQGGGAEAFF. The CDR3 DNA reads TGTGCCAGCTCACCCCAGGGCGGGGGGGCTGAAGCTTTCTTT.

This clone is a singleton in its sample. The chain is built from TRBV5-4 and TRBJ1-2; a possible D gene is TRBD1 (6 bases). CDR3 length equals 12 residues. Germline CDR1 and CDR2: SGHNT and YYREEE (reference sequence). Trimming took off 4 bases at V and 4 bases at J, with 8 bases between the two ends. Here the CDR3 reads CASSGGPYGYTF. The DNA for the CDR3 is TGTGCCAGCAGCGGGGGCCCCTATGGCTACACCTTC.

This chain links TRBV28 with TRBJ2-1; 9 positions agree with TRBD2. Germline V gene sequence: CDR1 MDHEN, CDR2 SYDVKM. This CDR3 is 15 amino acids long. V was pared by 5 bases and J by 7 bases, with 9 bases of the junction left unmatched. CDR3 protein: CASSLAGGLGNEQFF. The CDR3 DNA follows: TGTGCCAGCAGTCTCGCGGGGGGGCTTGGGAATGAGCAGTTCTTC.

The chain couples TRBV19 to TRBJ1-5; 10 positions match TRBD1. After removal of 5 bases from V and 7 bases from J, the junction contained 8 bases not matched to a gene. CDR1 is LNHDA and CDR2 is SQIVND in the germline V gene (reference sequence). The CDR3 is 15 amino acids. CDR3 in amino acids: CASSRDRGQDQPQHF. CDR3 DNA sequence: TGTGCCAGTAGTCGGGACAGGGGACAGGACCAGCCCCAGCATTTT.

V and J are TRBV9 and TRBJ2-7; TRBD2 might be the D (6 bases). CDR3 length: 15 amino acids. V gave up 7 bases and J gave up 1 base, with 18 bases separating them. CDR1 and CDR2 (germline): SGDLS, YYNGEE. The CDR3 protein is CASSQGPGLSYEQYF. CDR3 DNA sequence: TGTGCCAGCTCCCAGGGTCCGGGACTTTCCTACGAGCAGTACTTC.

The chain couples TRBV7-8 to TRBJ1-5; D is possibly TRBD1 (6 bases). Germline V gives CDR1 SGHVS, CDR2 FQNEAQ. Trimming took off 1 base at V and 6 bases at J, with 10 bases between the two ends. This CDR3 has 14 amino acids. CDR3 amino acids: CASSLEGTSQPQHF. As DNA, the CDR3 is TGTGCCAGCAGCTTAGAAGGGACAAGTCAGCCCCAGCATTTT.

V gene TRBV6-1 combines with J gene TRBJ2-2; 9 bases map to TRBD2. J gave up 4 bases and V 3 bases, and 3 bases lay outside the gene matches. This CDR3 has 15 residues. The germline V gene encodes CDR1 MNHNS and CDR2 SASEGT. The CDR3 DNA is TGTGCCAGCAGTGAGCGGGGGGGCAGCACCGGGGAGCTGTTTTTT. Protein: CASSERGGSTGELFF.

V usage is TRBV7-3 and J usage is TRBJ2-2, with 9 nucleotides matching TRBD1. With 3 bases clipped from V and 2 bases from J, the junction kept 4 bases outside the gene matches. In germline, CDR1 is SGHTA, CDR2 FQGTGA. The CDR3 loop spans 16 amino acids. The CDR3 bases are TGTGCCAGCAGCTTGGGGGGACAGGGTAACACCGGGGAGCTGTTTTTT. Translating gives CASSLGGQGNTGELFF.

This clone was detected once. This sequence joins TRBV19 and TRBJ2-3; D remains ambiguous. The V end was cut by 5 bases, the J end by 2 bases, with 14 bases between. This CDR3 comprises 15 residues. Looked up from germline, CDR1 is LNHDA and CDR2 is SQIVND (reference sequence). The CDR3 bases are TGTGCCAGTAGTTCGCCCCGGTTGTCCACAGATACGCAGTATTTT. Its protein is CASSSPRLSTDTQYF.